The T cell receptor beta chain under discussion was sequenced for a study of spatial heterogeneity in lung cancer. Points from the study as a whole: Mutation tallies in tumors tracked expanded intratumoral alpha and beta TCR counts.

TCRdb called the 5' RACE reads again in MiXCR, with one record for every CDR3 protein. The sample lists over a thousand distinct CDR3 sequences; around a sixth were seen once. Details on this clonotype: No antigen is known for it.

Time point: sample taken at primary tumor resection. Trimming pared 0 bases from V and 9 bases from J, leaving 16 bases between. Per germline, CDR1 SGHKS and CDR2 YYEKEE (reference sequence). The CDR3 spans 15 residues. The sequence came from a male donor with early-stage non-small cell lung cancer. Sequenced here: lung tumor tissue, sampled at surgery. The gene calls are TRBV5-5 and TRBJ2-1; TRBD1 is a possible D gene (6 bases). The CDR3 DNA reads as TGTGCCAGCAGCTTGGGAAAGAGACAGGAGGCTGAGCAGTTCTTC. This translates into CASSLGKRQEAEQFF.